Sequencing of this T cell receptor (beta chain) was carried out in a study of T cell responses to AZD1222 COVID-19 vaccine. The method was immunoSEQ multiplex PCR; TCRdb's version includes in-frame clones alone and lacks a portion of them. This table has around 270,000 clones, 90% to 95% appearing once. The CDR3 covers 15 residues. V was clipped by 1 base and J by 6 bases; unmatched bases: 10. In germline, CDR1 is SGHRS, CDR2 YFSETQ. This clone was detected only once. This sequence joins TRBV5-1 and TRBJ2-7; 7 positions match TRBD1. This sequence originates from an adult who received the AZD1222 COVID-19 vaccine. The sample here was peripheral blood, taken 28 days after the second AZD1222 dose. CDR3 loop: CASSLFSRDSPEQYF. CDR3 nucleotides: TGCGCCAGCAGCTTGTTCTCCCGGGACAGTCCCGAGCAGTACTTC.